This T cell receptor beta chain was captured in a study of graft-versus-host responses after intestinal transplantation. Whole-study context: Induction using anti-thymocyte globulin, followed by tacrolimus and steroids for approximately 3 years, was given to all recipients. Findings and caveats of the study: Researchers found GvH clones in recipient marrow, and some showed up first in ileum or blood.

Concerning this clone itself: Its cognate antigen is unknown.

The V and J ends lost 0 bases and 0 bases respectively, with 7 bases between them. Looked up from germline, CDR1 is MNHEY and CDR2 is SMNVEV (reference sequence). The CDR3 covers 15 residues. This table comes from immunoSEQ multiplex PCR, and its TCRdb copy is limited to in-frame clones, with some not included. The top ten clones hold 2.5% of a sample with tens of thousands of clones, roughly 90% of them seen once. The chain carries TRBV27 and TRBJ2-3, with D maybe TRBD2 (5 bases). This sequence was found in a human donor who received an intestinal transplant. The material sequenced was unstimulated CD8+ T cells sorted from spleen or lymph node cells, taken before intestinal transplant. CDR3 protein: CASSLSRASTDTQYF. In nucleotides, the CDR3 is TGTGCCAGCAGTTTATCGAGGGCTAGCACAGATACGCAGTATTTT.